Listed here are 5 T cell receptor beta chains from one sample, sequenced in a study of cytomegalovirus exposure and HLA in healthy donors. The PCR used 60 Vbeta and 13 Jbeta primers. Here immunoSEQ multiplex PCR was the method, and the copy in TCRdb shows in-frame clones only, minus some. This table has 100,000 to 150,000 clones, 65% to 75% appearing once. Specimen: PBMCs. The receptors were gathered from a woman between 45 and 60 years old in good health and CMV-seropositive.

This clone was picked up a small number of times. The chain is built from TRBV5-1 and TRBJ2-2; a weak D match, TRBD2 (5 bases). With 3 bases removed from V and 9 bases from J, the gap between germline ends came to 15 bases. The V gene's germline CDR1 is SGHRS and CDR2 YFSETQ. The CDR3 totals 14 residues. The CDR3 nucleotides are TGCGCCAGCAGCTCGCCCGGGGTGGTCAGGGAGCTGTTTTTT. Its translation is CASSSPGVVRELFF.

This chain connects TRBV2 to TRBJ1-5; 8 positions match TRBD1. V lost 2 bases to trimming and J lost 6 bases; unmatched junction nucleotides: 6. The CDR3 covers 15 residues. The germline V gene encodes CDR1 SNHLY and CDR2 FYNNEI. The CDR3 coding sequence is TGTGCCAGCAGTGAATGGTCAGGGGGCGGTCAGCCCCAGCATTTT. This translates into CASSEWSGGGQPQHF.

The genes are TRBV19 and TRBJ1-2, with D possibly matching TRBD1 (6 bases). Germline CDR1 LNHDA, CDR2 SQIVND (reference sequence). The CDR3 is 14 residues long. V was cut by 3 bases and J by 9 bases, with 17 bases left in between. CDR3 region: CASSMKGGQARYTF. CDR3 nucleotides: TGTGCCAGTAGTATGAAGGGGGGGCAAGCTCGCTACACCTTC.

The rearrangement links TRBV7-8 to TRBJ2-7; D remains unclear. The germline CDR1 and CDR2 sequences are SGHVS and FQNEAQ. Trimming took off 6 bases at V and 4 bases at J, with 7 bases between the two ends. This CDR3 spans 11 amino acids. CDR3 nucleotide sequence: TGTGCCAGCAGTTTCAATTACGAGCAGTACTTC. Translating it yields CASSFNYEQYF. Using reference TRBV7-8 and TRBJ2-7 for the parts outside the CDR3, the full variable domain is GAGVSQSPRYKVAKRGQDVALRCDPISGHVSLFWYQQALGQGPEFLTYFQNEAQLDKSGLPSDRFFAERPEGSVSTLKIQRTQQEDSAVYLCASSFNYEQYFGPGTRLTVT.

This clone occurred a few times. This rearrangement joins TRBV6-5 to TRBJ1-5; D is possibly TRBD1 (6 bases). CDR1 and CDR2 (germline): MNHEY, SVGAGI. V gave up 0 bases and J gave up 3 bases, with 9 bases separating them. This CDR3 region has 15 residues. CDR3 nucleotides: TGTGCCAGCAGTTACTCGGGGGGGCTCAATCAGCCCCAGCATTTT. Translated: CASSYSGGLNQPQHF.